These 28 T cell receptor beta chains were all obtained from the same sample, sequenced in a study of T cell responses to AZD1222 COVID-19 vaccine. TCRdb's table, derived via immunoSEQ multiplex PCR, lists solely in-frame clones and lacks some. The data contain roughly 100,000 clones, roughly 87% of them singletons. The material was peripheral blood, obtained on day 0 of AZD1222 vaccination. All receptors derive from an adult in good health.

V usage is TRBV5-6 and J usage is TRBJ1-4, with 9 nucleotides matching TRBD1. The CDR3 runs to 16 residues. Trimming took 4 bases from V and 5 from J; bases not matched to a gene: 9. The germline gives CDR1 SGHDT, CDR2 YYEEEE. DNA of the CDR3: TGTGCCAGCAGCAGAATACCCGGGACAGGGAATGAAAAACTGTTTTTT. Translated: CASSRIPGTGNEKLFF.

The V gene is TRBV4-1, the J gene TRBJ2-7, with TRBD1 identical over 7 bases. Germline values: CDR1 MGHRA, CDR2 YSYEKL. The CDR3 runs 14 residues. J lost 2 bases, V lost 5 bases, and 6 bases had no gene match. CDR3 sequence (DNA): TGCGCCAGCAGCAGGACAGGCCTAGCCTACGAGCAGTACTTC. This encodes CASSRTGLAYEQYF.

This chain connects TRBV7-8 to TRBJ2-1, with D hard to call. V lost 3 bases and J 10 bases, leaving 10 bases between the germline ends. CDR3 length: 12 amino acids. Germline values: CDR1 SGHVS, CDR2 FQNEAQ. CDR3 nucleotides: TGTGCCAGCAGCTTGAGAGTTGGGGAGCAGTTCTTC. Its translation is CASSLRVGEQFF.

The chain has TRBV30 and TRBJ1-2; a possible D gene is TRBD1 (6 bases). The CDR3 consists of 19 residues. The germline CDR1 and CDR2 sequences are GTSNPN and SVGIG (reference sequence). Trimming removed 8 bases from V and 1 base from J, with 32 bases in between. Here the CDR3 DNA reads TGTGCCGGTGCGGGATCGGAGGAGACCCGGACAGCCCATAACTATGGCTACACCTTC. Protein: CAGAGSEETRTAHNYGYTF.

V and J are TRBV10-2 and TRBJ1-3; D remains unclear. Germline CDR1 WSHSY, CDR2 SAAADI. This CDR3 has 13 residues. With 7 bases removed from V and 0 bases from J, the gap between germline ends came to 7 bases. The CDR3 sequence is CASTTDSGNTIYF. The CDR3 region has the DNA TGCGCCAGCACCACGGACTCTGGAAACACCATATATTTT.

This clone was detected once. The rearrangement uses TRBV7-8 and TRBJ2-3; no definite D call. Germline values: CDR1 SGHVS, CDR2 FQNEAQ. Trimming left V 0 bases short and J 5 bases short, with 9 bases between. The CDR3 runs to 14 residues. CDR3 nucleotide sequence: TGTGCCAGCAGCTTAGCGTCCAGTGGAGATACGCAGTATTTT. Encoded protein: CASSLASSGDTQYF.

The rearrangement links TRBV24-1 to TRBJ2-2; D may match TRBD1 or TRBD2 (5 bases each). Trimming pared 0 bases from V and 4 bases from J, leaving 11 bases between. Germline V gives CDR1 KGHDR, CDR2 SFDVKD. The CDR3 spans 16 residues. The CDR3 DNA sequence: TGTGCCACCAGTGATTTGCCAGGGACGGGCACCGGGGAGCTGTTTTTT. This encodes CATSDLPGTGTGELFF.

Here the CDR3 reads CASSQEEDGSNEKLFF. For the CDR3, the DNA is TGTGCCAGCAGCCAAGAAGAGGACGGATCTAATGAAAAACTGTTTTTT. The chain couples TRBV4-2 to TRBJ1-4; D remains ambiguous. Deletions cut 0 bases from V and 3 bases from J, with 11 bases between. The CDR3 totals 16 residues. Per the germline V gene, CDR1 is LGHNA and CDR2 is YNFKEQ.

The chain links TRBV12-5 to TRBJ1-5; D is perhaps TRBD1 (6 bases). The length of the CDR3 is 16 residues. V was shortened by 6 bases and J by 1 base, with 16 bases between the two germline ends. Germline lookup yields CDR1 LGHNT and CDR2 FRNRAP. CDR3 DNA sequence: TGTGCTAGTGGCCCCCCTACAGGGAACAGCAATCAGCCCCAGCATTTT. As protein: CASGPPTGNSNQPQHF.

The chain has TRBV2 and TRBJ1-3, with D uncertain. This CDR3 is built from 15 residues. With 2 bases removed from V and 4 bases from J, the gap between germline ends came to 12 bases. Germline V gene lookup returns CDR1 SNHLY and CDR2 FYNNEI. CDR3 protein: CASSEQWSAGNTIYF. As DNA, the CDR3 is TGTGCCAGCAGTGAACAATGGTCGGCCGGAAACACCATATATTTT.

V is TRBV6-5 and J is TRBJ1-2; D gene unclear. The germline V gene has CDR1 MNHEY and CDR2 SVGAGI. Trimming took off 2 bases at V and 7 bases at J, with 11 bases between the two ends. There are 13 residues in the CDR3. The CDR3 here is CASSYTRDGGYTF. The DNA for the CDR3 is TGTGCCAGCAGTTACACGAGAGATGGTGGCTACACCTTC.

The chain couples TRBV4-3 to TRBJ2-1; 7 nucleotides match TRBD2. V shed 0 bases, J shed 2 bases, and the junction held 7 bases outside the gene matches. CDR1 LGHNA and CDR2 YSLEER come from the germline V gene. The CDR3 contains 17 residues. This chain's CDR3 is CASSQEGSGAPYNEQFF. CDR3 bases: TGCGCCAGCAGCCAAGAAGGGAGCGGGGCCCCCTACAATGAGCAGTTCTTC.

J is TRBJ2-5 and V is TRBV5-1; 8 bases are a match to TRBD1. The germline CDR1 and CDR2 sequences are SGHRS and YFSETQ. Germline trimming cut 1 base from V and 4 bases from J; bases unmatched to any gene: 6. CDR3 size: 15 residues. The CDR3 DNA follows: TGCGCCAGCAGCTTGAGTCGGACAGGGCCAGAGACCCAGTACTTC. This codes for CASSLSRTGPETQYF.

The rearrangement uses TRBV5-1 and TRBJ2-7, with a weak D call TRBD2 (6 bases). V shed 4 bases and J shed 7 bases, with 18 bases lying between them. The CDR3 is 14 amino acids. Germline CDR1 reads SGHRS; CDR2 reads YFSETQ. CDR3 nucleotide sequence: TGCGCCAGCAGCCCTAGGGACTTCCTCCAGGAGCAGTACTTC. This translates into CASSPRDFLQEQYF.

The rearrangement uses TRBV10-2 and TRBJ1-1; TRBD1 aligns across 7 bases. After removal of 4 bases from V and 4 bases from J, the junction contained 6 bases not matched to a gene. Germline V CDR1 and CDR2: WSHSY, SAAADI. The CDR3 length is 14 residues. As DNA, the CDR3 is TGCGCCAGCAGTGGGACACAGGGGAGCACTGAAGCTTTCTTT. It translates to CASSGTQGSTEAFF.

The V gene is TRBV5-1, the J gene TRBJ1-1; the D is unclear. The V gene's germline CDR1 is SGHRS and CDR2 YFSETQ. Deletions cut 0 bases from V and 10 bases from J, with 13 bases between. CDR3 size: 13 residues. DNA for the CDR3: TGCGCCAGCAGCTTGGACCAAGCCCGAAGAGCTTTCTTT. Amino acid sequence: CASSLDQARRAFF.

This chain links TRBV9 with TRBJ1-3; TRBD1 matches 7 bases. Germline trimming cut 0 bases from V and 4 bases from J; bases unmatched to any gene: 7. The CDR3 runs 16 residues. From germline, CDR1 is SGDLS and CDR2 YYNGEE. The CDR3 nucleotides read TGTGCCAGCAGCGTAGAACGGACAGGACTGGGAAACACCATATATTTT. Its translation: CASSVERTGLGNTIYF.

V and J are TRBV7-9 and TRBJ1-1; 7 positions match TRBD1. Losses at the gene ends were 6 bases for V and 4 bases for J; bases not matched to a gene: 2. Per the germline V gene, CDR1 is SEHNR and CDR2 is FQNEAQ (reference sequence). The CDR3 consists of 12 residues. The CDR3 coding sequence is TGTGCCAGCAGGACAGGGAGCACTGAAGCTTTCTTT. It is translated as CASRTGSTEAFF.

The V and J genes are TRBV5-4 and TRBJ1-1; D is possibly TRBD1 (5 bases). CDR1 and CDR2 (germline): SGHNT, YYREEE (reference sequence). This CDR3 is 14 amino acids long. V was pared by 6 bases and J by 3 bases, with 15 bases between. The CDR3 DNA reads as TGTGCCAGCACTTACAGCGGGGGTGACACTGAAGCTTTCTTT. This encodes CASTYSGGDTEAFF.

The gene calls are TRBV7-2 and TRBJ1-6; the D gene is possibly TRBD1 (6 bases). CDR3 length equals 16 residues. From germline, CDR1 is SGHTA and CDR2 FQGNSA. Trimming took off 1 base at V and 11 bases at J, with 18 bases between the two ends. This CDR3 reads CASSLVSPRGDTPLHF. The CDR3 DNA reads TGTGCCAGCAGCTTAGTTTCCCCCAGGGGAGATACACCCCTCCACTTT.

The chain carries TRBV2 and TRBJ2-2, with D possibly TRBD1 on 6 matching bases. Germline values: CDR1 SNHLY, CDR2 FYNNEI. The CDR3 consists of 14 residues. V gave up 5 bases and J gave up 6 bases, with 13 bases separating them. Here the CDR3 reads CASSITGTAGELFF. The CDR3 nucleotides read TGTGCCAGCAGTATTACAGGGACGGCCGGGGAGCTGTTTTTT. Combining the CDR3 with reference TRBV2 and TRBJ2-2 gives the whole variable domain EPEVTQTPSHQVTQMGQEVILRCVPISNHLYFYWYRQILGQKVEFLVSFYNNEISEKSEIFDDQFSVERPDGSNFTLKIRSTKLEDSAMYFCASSITGTAGELFFGEGSRLTVL.

The V call is TRBV30, the J call TRBJ1-4, with TRBD1 matching over 9 bases. The CDR3 sequence is 15 residues long. Germline assignment: CDR1 GTSNPN and CDR2 SVGIG (reference sequence). Unmatched junction bases numbered 9, after V lost 5 bases and J lost 5 bases. The CDR3 bases are TGTGCCTGGGGGCCGGGACAGGGTCTAAATGAAAAACTGTTTTTT. Protein product: CAWGPGQGLNEKLFF.

The CDR3, as DNA: TGTGCCAGCAGCTTAGCCACGAGTGAAAAACTGTTTTTT. Protein: CASSLATSEKLFF. The V call is TRBV5-4, the J call TRBJ1-4; no firm D call. The germline V and J ends were trimmed by 2 bases and 7 bases, with 9 bases remaining between them. This CDR3 contains 13 residues. Per the germline V gene, CDR1 is SGHNT and CDR2 is YYREEE (reference sequence). The full variable domain, completed using reference TRBV5-4 and TRBJ1-4, is ETGVTQSPTHLIKTRGQQVTLRCSSQSGHNTVSWYQQALGQGPQFIFQYYREEENGRGNFPPRFSGLQFPNYSSELNVNALELDDSALYLCASSLATSEKLFFGSGTQLSVL.

V usage is TRBV2 and J usage is TRBJ1-2; 8 bases map to TRBD1. Germline V CDR1 and CDR2: SNHLY, FYNNEI. The length of the CDR3 is 14 residues. J lost 4 bases, V lost 6 bases, and 7 bases had no gene match. Here the CDR3 reads CASSGQGSGYGYTF. DNA of the CDR3: TGTGCCAGCAGCGGACAGGGCTCTGGCTATGGCTACACCTTC.

This clone appeared a few times. The J gene is TRBJ2-6, the V gene TRBV6-4; TRBD2 might be the D (5 bases). Germline CDR1 MRHNA, CDR2 SNTAGT. V was clipped by 2 bases and J by 1 base, with 9 bases between them. This CDR3 is built from 16 residues. CDR3 DNA sequence: TGTGCCAGCAGTGACCGAACGGGGTCTGGGGCCAACGTCCTGACTTTC. Translated: CASSDRTGSGANVLTF.

V usage is TRBV30 and J usage is TRBJ1-1; 7 nucleotides line up with TRBD1. The V segment lost 8 bases and the J segment 3 bases; nucleotides outside the gene matches: 9. The germline CDR1 and CDR2 sequences are GTSNPN and SVGIG (reference sequence). The length of the CDR3 is 13 residues. The CDR3: CAGKTGRDTEAFF. Written as DNA, the CDR3 is TGTGCCGGCAAGACAGGGCGAGACACTGAAGCTTTCTTT.

The chain carries TRBV12-3 or TRBV12-4 and TRBJ1-2; 8 nucleotides line up with TRBD1. CDR3 size: 13 residues. Unmatched junction bases numbered 13, after V lost 5 bases and J lost 14 bases. The CDR3 DNA reads as TGTGCCAGCAGTCCCCGGGACAGGCCTTCCTTGACCTTC. Translation gives CASSPRDRPSLTF.

The chain combines TRBV4-3 with TRBJ2-7, with 13 bases fitting TRBD2. The length of the CDR3 is 15 residues. Germline lookup yields CDR1 LGHNA and CDR2 YSLEER. With 4 bases clipped from V and 2 bases from J, the junction kept 2 bases outside the gene matches. In DNA form, the CDR3 reads TGCGCCAGCAGCCGGGGACTAGCGGGAACCTACGAGCAGTACTTC. Amino acid sequence: CASSRGLAGTYEQYF.